A selection of T cell receptor beta chains follows, all from one sample in a study of cytomegalovirus exposure and HLA in healthy donors. Some clones are missing from TCRdb's copy, which holds only in-frame ones; the method was immunoSEQ multiplex PCR. This sample has approximately 190,000 clones, with about 85% found just once. Sequenced input: PBMCs. The receptors were sampled from a man aged 50-59 years in good health and CMV-seronegative. The CDR3 runs from the conserved cysteine through the conserved F or W. A D gene is named only where the DNA matches it firmly. The size of a clone is reported for some rows only, either as once, few or many, or as a class for expanded clones.

D gene: NA
CDR3 length: 12
J gene: TRBJ1-6
V gene: TRBV6-5
clone size: NA
CDR3 protein: CATREGNSPLHF
CDR3 DNA: TGTGCCACCAGGGAGGGGAATTCACCCCTCCACTTT

D gene: TRBD2
CDR3 length: 15
J gene: TRBJ2-7
V gene: TRBV15
clone size: NA
CDR3 protein: CATGLAGGFTYEQYF
CDR3 DNA: TGTGCCACCGGACTAGCGGGGGGGTTTACCTACGAGCAGTACTTC

D gene: NA
CDR3 length: 13
J gene: TRBJ2-5
V gene: TRBV18
clone size: NA
CDR3 protein: CASSNSPQETQYF
CDR3 DNA: TGTGCCAGCTCGAACAGCCCCCAAGAGACCCAGTACTTC

D gene: TRBD2
CDR3 length: 19
J gene: TRBJ2-3
V gene: TRBV11-2
clone size: NA
CDR3 protein: CASSLDWASGDTSTDTQYF
CDR3 DNA: TGTGCCAGCAGCTTAGATTGGGCTAGCGGAGATACTAGCACAGATACGCAGTATTTT

D gene: NA
CDR3 length: 16
J gene: TRBJ1-6
V gene: TRBV19
clone size: NA
CDR3 protein: CASRVARSGSDSPLHF
CDR3 DNA: TGTGCCAGTAGAGTCGCAAGGTCCGGGTCCGATTCACCCCTCCACTTT

D gene: NA
CDR3 length: 14
J gene: TRBJ1-1
V gene: TRBV4-3
clone size: NA
CDR3 protein: CASSQDRGLTEAFF
CDR3 DNA: TGCGCCAGCAGCCAAGATCGAGGGCTTACTGAAGCTTTCTTT

D gene: TRBD2
CDR3 length: 15
J gene: TRBJ2-2
V gene: TRBV7-9
clone size: NA
CDR3 protein: CSSSLAGGHTGELFF
CDR3 DNA: TGTTCCAGCAGCTTGGCGGGGGGCCACACCGGGGAGCTGTTTTTT

D gene: NA
CDR3 length: 18
J gene: TRBJ2-1
V gene: TRBV10-3
clone size: NA
CDR3 protein: CAISDLSGTSSSYNEQFF
CDR3 DNA: TGTGCCATCAGTGATCTATCCGGGACATCGAGCTCCTACAATGAGCAGTTCTTC

D gene: TRBD1
CDR3 length: 16
J gene: TRBJ2-7
V gene: TRBV5-1
clone size: NA
CDR3 protein: CASSYNSGTGTDEQYF
CDR3 DNA: TGCGCCAGCAGCTATAACTCGGGGACAGGGACGGACGAGCAGTACTTC

D gene: NA
CDR3 length: 16
J gene: TRBJ1-2
V gene: TRBV19
clone size: NA
CDR3 protein: CASSIGDWAGDYGYTF
CDR3 DNA: TGTGCCAGTAGTATAGGAGACTGGGCAGGGGACTATGGCTACACCTTC

D gene: NA
CDR3 length: 13
J gene: TRBJ1-6
V gene: TRBV6-1
clone size: NA
CDR3 protein: CASSTDFYSPLHF
CDR3 DNA: TGTGCCAGTTCGACAGACTTTTATTCACCCCTCCACTTT

D gene: TRBD1
CDR3 length: 13
J gene: TRBJ1-5
V gene: TRBV6-1
clone size: NA
CDR3 protein: CASSGLQGEAQHF
CDR3 DNA: TGTGCCAGCAGTGGATTACAGGGGGAGGCCCAGCATTTT

D gene: NA
CDR3 length: 14
J gene: TRBJ1-2
V gene: TRBV7-2
clone size: NA
CDR3 protein: CASSQGVANYGYTF
CDR3 DNA: TGTGCCAGCAGCCAAGGGGTCGCTAACTATGGCTACACCTTC

D gene: NA
CDR3 length: 15
J gene: TRBJ1-5
V gene: TRBV7-9
clone size: NA
CDR3 protein: CSSSSNRAGNQPQHF
CDR3 DNA: TGTTCCAGCAGCTCGAACAGGGCGGGTAATCAGCCCCAGCATTTT

D gene: NA
CDR3 length: 13
J gene: TRBJ1-5
V gene: TRBV7-8
clone size: NA
CDR3 protein: CASRRQESYPQHF
CDR3 DNA: TGTGCCAGCAGAAGACAGGAAAGCTACCCCCAGCATTTT

D gene: TRBD2
CDR3 length: 14
J gene: TRBJ2-1
V gene: TRBV7-9
clone size: NA
CDR3 protein: CAVNPSGSFNEQFF
CDR3 DNA: TGTGCCGTTAATCCTAGCGGTAGTTTCAATGAGCAGTTCTTC

D gene: NA
CDR3 length: 15
J gene: TRBJ1-1
V gene: TRBV9
clone size: NA
CDR3 protein: CASSVAGTGDTEAFF
CDR3 DNA: TGTGCCAGCAGCGTAGCTGGGACGGGGGACACTGAAGCTTTCTTT

D gene: NA
CDR3 length: 11
J gene: TRBJ2-1
V gene: TRBV5-5
clone size: few
CDR3 protein: CASSLYNEQFF
CDR3 DNA: TGTGCCAGCAGCCTATACAATGAGCAGTTCTTC

D gene: NA
CDR3 length: 14
J gene: TRBJ1-2
V gene: TRBV2
clone size: NA
CDR3 protein: CASSPPGDNYGYTF
CDR3 DNA: TGTGCCAGCAGCCCCCCGGGGGACAACTATGGCTACACCTTC

D gene: NA
CDR3 length: 16
J gene: TRBJ2-1
V gene: TRBV4-1
clone size: NA
CDR3 protein: CASSFLGGAAQDEQFF
CDR3 DNA: TGCGCCAGCAGCTTCCTAGGGGGGGCCGCCCAGGATGAGCAGTTCTTC

D gene: TRBD1
CDR3 length: 17
J gene: TRBJ2-2
V gene: TRBV27
clone size: NA
CDR3 protein: CASTFSSGTANTGELFF
CDR3 DNA: TGTGCCAGCACCTTTTCCTCCGGGACAGCGAACACCGGGGAGCTGTTTTTT

D gene: NA
CDR3 length: 14
J gene: TRBJ2-2
V gene: TRBV13
clone size: NA
CDR3 protein: CASSPGGRAGELFF
CDR3 DNA: TGTGCCAGCAGTCCCGGGGGGCGCGCCGGGGAGCTGTTTTTT

D gene: NA
CDR3 length: 16
J gene: TRBJ2-5
V gene: TRBV19
clone size: NA
CDR3 protein: CASSPGDRGPQETQYF
CDR3 DNA: TGTGCCAGTAGCCCCGGGGATAGAGGCCCACAAGAGACCCAGTACTTC

D gene: NA
CDR3 length: 15
J gene: TRBJ2-3
V gene: TRBV27
clone size: NA
CDR3 protein: CASSRDIGYSDTQYF
CDR3 DNA: TGTGCCAGCAGTAGGGACATAGGGTACTCGGATACGCAGTATTTT

D gene: TRBD1
CDR3 length: 19
J gene: TRBJ1-6
V gene: TRBV15
clone size: few
CDR3 protein: CATSRAGQGASSYNSPLHF
CDR3 DNA: TGTGCCACCAGCAGAGCGGGACAGGGAGCTAGCTCCTATAATTCACCCCTCCACTTT

D gene: TRBD2
CDR3 length: 15
J gene: TRBJ2-2
V gene: TRBV12-5
clone size: NA
CDR3 protein: CASGLERGATGELFF
CDR3 DNA: TGTGCTAGTGGTTTGGAGCGGGGGGCAACCGGGGAGCTGTTTTTT

D gene: NA
CDR3 length: 12
J gene: TRBJ2-7
V gene: TRBV11-2
clone size: once
CDR3 protein: CASSRDSHEQYF
CDR3 DNA: TGTGCCAGCAGCCGGGACTCCCACGAGCAGTACTTC

D gene: NA
CDR3 length: 13
J gene: TRBJ2-3
V gene: TRBV6-5
clone size: once
CDR3 protein: CASSSPFGGTQYF
CDR3 DNA: TGTGCCAGCAGTTCTCCCTTCGGCGGTACGCAGTATTTT

D gene: TRBD1
CDR3 length: 14
J gene: TRBJ1-1
V gene: TRBV15
clone size: NA
CDR3 protein: CATSRSRGDTEAFF
CDR3 DNA: TGTGCCACCAGCAGATCCAGGGGGGACACTGAAGCTTTCTTT

D gene: NA
CDR3 length: 14
J gene: TRBJ1-1
V gene: TRBV16
clone size: once
CDR3 protein: CASSQPKQNTEAFF
CDR3 DNA: TGTGCCAGCAGCCAGCCAAAACAGAACACTGAAGCTTTCTTT

D gene: TRBD2
CDR3 length: 15
J gene: TRBJ2-7
V gene: TRBV9
clone size: NA
CDR3 protein: CASSLSGGDSYEQYF
CDR3 DNA: TGTGCCAGCAGCCTCTCCGGGGGGGACTCCTACGAGCAGTACTTC

D gene: TRBD2
CDR3 length: 16
J gene: TRBJ2-3
V gene: TRBV7-9
clone size: NA
CDR3 protein: CASSQLAGGPGDTQYF
CDR3 DNA: TGTGCCAGCAGCCAACTAGCGGGGGGGCCAGGAGATACGCAGTATTTT

D gene: NA
CDR3 length: 16
J gene: TRBJ2-2
V gene: TRBV6-1
clone size: NA
CDR3 protein: CASSEGRGLNTGELFF
CDR3 DNA: TGTGCCAGCAGTGAAGGGAGGGGACTCAACACCGGGGAGCTGTTTTTT

D gene: TRBD1
CDR3 length: 14
J gene: TRBJ1-5
V gene: TRBV18
clone size: NA
CDR3 protein: CASSSGTGNQPQHF
CDR3 DNA: TGTGCCAGCTCTTCAGGGACAGGCAATCAGCCCCAGCATTTT

D gene: TRBD2
CDR3 length: 16
J gene: TRBJ2-3
V gene: TRBV4-3
clone size: NA
CDR3 protein: CASSQDRDGTKDTQYF
CDR3 DNA: TGCGCCAGCAGCCAAGATAGGGATGGGACTAAGGATACGCAGTATTTT

D gene: TRBD1
CDR3 length: 15
J gene: TRBJ2-3
V gene: TRBV6-5
clone size: NA
CDR3 protein: CASSHRGLMADTQYF
CDR3 DNA: TGTGCCAGCAGCCACAGGGGCTTGATGGCAGATACGCAGTATTTT

D gene: TRBD2
CDR3 length: 16
J gene: TRBJ2-2
V gene: TRBV2
clone size: NA
CDR3 protein: CASRTSGGALTGELFF
CDR3 DNA: TGTGCCAGCCGGACTAGCGGGGGGGCCCTCACCGGGGAGCTGTTTTTT

D gene: NA
CDR3 length: 14
J gene: TRBJ2-7
V gene: TRBV7-2
clone size: few
CDR3 protein: CASSPQWGPDEQYF
CDR3 DNA: TGTGCCAGCAGCCCCCAATGGGGGCCGGACGAGCAGTACTTC

D gene: NA
CDR3 length: 14
J gene: TRBJ2-1
V gene: TRBV30
clone size: NA
CDR3 protein: CAWTSESSYNEQFF
CDR3 DNA: TGTGCCTGGACCTCGGAGAGCTCCTACAATGAGCAGTTCTTC

D gene: TRBD2
CDR3 length: 14
J gene: TRBJ2-5
V gene: TRBV7-9
clone size: few
CDR3 protein: CASSLETSGGQRDF
CDR3 DNA: TGTGCCAGCAGCTTAGAGACTAGCGGGGGGCAAAGGGACTTC

D gene: TRBD1
CDR3 length: 15
J gene: TRBJ1-1
V gene: TRBV6-5
clone size: NA
CDR3 protein: CASSYRGQYRTEAFF
CDR3 DNA: TGTGCCAGCAGTTACAGGGGACAGTATCGCACTGAAGCTTTCTTT

D gene: NA
CDR3 length: 15
J gene: TRBJ2-1
V gene: TRBV6-5
clone size: few
CDR3 protein: CASQYEIGSYNEQFF
CDR3 DNA: TGTGCCAGCCAATATGAGATCGGTTCCTACAATGAGCAGTTCTTC

D gene: TRBD1
CDR3 length: 17
J gene: TRBJ1-5
V gene: TRBV19
clone size: few
CDR3 protein: CASSINTGGKIFQPQHF
CDR3 DNA: TGTGCCAGTAGTATTAATACAGGGGGCAAAATTTTTCAGCCCCAGCATTTT

D gene: NA
CDR3 length: 13
J gene: TRBJ1-1
V gene: TRBV4-1
clone size: NA
CDR3 protein: CASSHGTNTEAFF
CDR3 DNA: TGCGCCAGCAGCCATGGGACAAATACTGAAGCTTTCTTT

D gene: TRBD2
CDR3 length: 14
J gene: TRBJ2-7
V gene: TRBV7-2
clone size: once
CDR3 protein: CASKTSWTSSEQYF
CDR3 DNA: TGTGCCAGCAAAACCTCCTGGACTAGCAGCGAGCAGTACTTC

D gene: NA
CDR3 length: 14
J gene: TRBJ1-4
V gene: TRBV9
clone size: few
CDR3 protein: CASSVGGFGEKLFF
CDR3 DNA: TGTGCCAGCAGCGTAGGCGGGTTCGGAGAAAAACTGTTTTTT

D gene: NA
CDR3 length: 14
J gene: TRBJ2-7
V gene: TRBV6-1
clone size: NA
CDR3 protein: CASSEKPGAYEQYF
CDR3 DNA: TGTGCCAGCAGTGAAAAACCGGGGGCCTACGAGCAGTACTTC

D gene: NA
CDR3 length: 13
J gene: TRBJ2-1
V gene: TRBV7-2
clone size: NA
CDR3 protein: CASGQGSYNEQFF
CDR3 DNA: TGTGCCAGCGGTCAGGGATCGTACAATGAGCAGTTCTTC

D gene: TRBD1
CDR3 length: 15
J gene: TRBJ1-3
V gene: TRBV5-5
clone size: NA
CDR3 protein: CASSNDRAGGNTIYF
CDR3 DNA: TGTGCCAGCAGCAACGACAGGGCTGGAGGAAACACCATATATTTT

D gene: NA
CDR3 length: 13
J gene: TRBJ2-1
V gene: TRBV11-3
clone size: NA
CDR3 protein: CASSQRTGNEQFF
CDR3 DNA: TGTGCCAGCAGCCAACGTACTGGCAATGAGCAGTTCTTC

D gene: NA
CDR3 length: 15
J gene: TRBJ1-1
V gene: TRBV2
clone size: NA
CDR3 protein: CASTTPGEVLAEAFF
CDR3 DNA: TGTGCCAGCACAACACCCGGGGAAGTTCTAGCTGAAGCTTTCTTT

D gene: TRBD1
CDR3 length: 13
J gene: TRBJ2-3
V gene: TRBV15
clone size: NA
CDR3 protein: CATSRRTGDTQYF
CDR3 DNA: TGTGCCACCAGCAGAAGGACAGGGGATACGCAGTATTTT

D gene: TRBD1
CDR3 length: 15
J gene: TRBJ1-1
V gene: TRBV7-2
clone size: NA
CDR3 protein: CASSQFRQGNTEAFF
CDR3 DNA: TGTGCCAGCAGCCAATTTAGACAGGGGAACACTGAAGCTTTCTTT

D gene: TRBD2
CDR3 length: 17
J gene: TRBJ2-5
V gene: TRBV19
clone size: NA
CDR3 protein: CASSISSSGRYQETQYF
CDR3 DNA: TGTGCCAGTAGTATATCCTCTAGCGGTAGATACCAAGAGACCCAGTACTTC

D gene: TRBD1
CDR3 length: 16
J gene: TRBJ2-3
V gene: TRBV7-9
clone size: NA
CDR3 protein: CASSLDRGHLTDTQYF
CDR3 DNA: TGTGCCAGCAGCTTAGACAGGGGACATCTCACAGATACGCAGTATTTT